This T cell receptor beta chain stems from a study of blood T cell repertoires in COVID-19. Looking at the study overall: The study drew acute and convalescent COVID-19 samples from the United States, Italy and Spain.

Source study methods: Nucleated cell counts were estimated from reference gene primer amplification. Repertoires were generated with immunoSEQ multiplex PCR, while TCRdb's copy carries only in-frame clones and drops some. The V and J calls and clone size are taken from that table; D and trimming were inferred from the DNA. The sample lists some 400,000 clones; approximately 87% were seen once. The CDR3 contains 16 residues. V shed 0 bases and J shed 5 bases, with 15 bases lying between them. Germline CDR1 and CDR2: SGHRS and YFSETQ. Study members were between roughly 18 and 100 years old and lived in 25 or so US regions.

The receptor was isolated from a man aged 30-40 years who had recovered from COVID-19. The sequenced sample consisted of PBMCs or T cells enriched from blood (not recorded which). The chain recombines TRBV5-1 with TRBJ2-1; D perhaps matches TRBD2 (6 bases). Written as DNA, the CDR3 is TGCGCCAGCAGCTTGGTCCCGGGAGCCGAACACAATGAGCAGTTCTTC. It is translated as CASSLVPGAEHNEQFF. Complete variable domain (other parts from reference TRBV5-1 and TRBJ2-1): KAGVTQTPRYLIKTRGQQVTLSCSPISGHRSVSWYQQTPGQGLQFLFEYFSETQRNKGNFPGRFSGRQFSNSRSEMNVSTLELGDSALYLCASSLVPGAEHNEQFFGPGTRLTVL.